This is a list of T cell receptor beta chains from one sample in a study of monozygotic twins with cystic fibrosis. The protocol was immunoSEQ multiplex PCR, while the TCRdb copy is restricted to in-frame clones and leaves out a portion. In the table there are some 20,000 clones, nearly 98% of which are singletons. The specimen sequenced was blood. All receptors derive from a woman in her thirties with cystic fibrosis. Each CDR3 is given with its conserved first and last residue. The listing skips clone size in some rows; elsewhere it reads once, few, many or a size class.

J gene | clone size | V gene | CDR3 protein
TRBJ2-3 | - | TRBV5-5 | CASSLLGGINTDTQYF
TRBJ2-1 | - | TRBV5-4 | CASSSTGTHNEQFF
TRBJ1-1 | - | TRBV18 | CASSHLNTEAFF
TRBJ1-6 | - | TRBV7-9 | CASSPGWDRGYNSPLHF
TRBJ2-2 | - | TRBV6-4 | CASSLVSGGGTGELFF
TRBJ2-1 | - | TRBV4-3 | CASSRELDRLAGPYEQFF
TRBJ1-1 | - | TRBV2 | CASSERRTGGRNTEAFF
TRBJ1-5 | once | TRBV29-1 | CSVVGGESNQPQHF
TRBJ2-5 | - | TRBV6-1 | CASSVMILETQYF
TRBJ1-1 | - | TRBV5-1 | CASSLVGLNTEAFF
TRBJ2-7 | few | TRBV10-1 | CASSEGRGWDEQYF
TRBJ1-2 | - | TRBV28 | CASMGLRVGYTF
TRBJ1-1 | - | TRBV19 | CASSMDRGQTEAFF
TRBJ1-4 | - | TRBV5-6 | CASSLERGIEKLFF
TRBJ1-1 | - | TRBV6-1 | CASSEHRDTEAFF
TRBJ2-7 | once | TRBV29-1 | CSVGRGRVYEQYF
TRBJ2-3 | - | TRBV5-1 | CASSSPSVTQYF
TRBJ1-2 | - | TRBV14 | CASSQVDYAGYTF